The clone carrying this T cell receptor beta chain was detected only once. No antigen is known for it. An end of the junction differs from the germline gene, which may be a read error. The CDR3 consists of 13 residues. Germline V gene sequence: CDR1 SGHNT, CDR2 YYREEE (reference sequence). The data belong to a study of read filtering for tumor transcriptome and immune sequencing. Study as a whole: IR-seq gave about 4.05 to 11 million TCR reads per sample; RNA-seq gave about 80 to 1273. Study-wide findings and caveats: In IR-seq, single-read clonotypes were roughly 80% of clonotypes but around 3.5% of reads.

This library used approximately 0.4 ug RNA and molecular barcoded adaptors spanning alpha/delta and beta/gamma chains. TCRdb ran MiXCR on the reads and lists one entry per CDR3 protein. The top ten hold about 40% of the sample, which has roughly 41,000 distinct CDR3 sequences, about an eighth seen once. The chain carries TRBV5-4 and TRBJ2-2; D gene unclear. This TCR derives from a donor at least 40 years old with multiple myeloma. The sequenced sample consisted of a population of CD138-negative cells sorted from bone marrow. The CDR3 DNA sequence: TGTGACAGCAGATCATTAGGAGCCGGGGAGCTGTTTTTT. Protein: CDSRSLGAGELFF.